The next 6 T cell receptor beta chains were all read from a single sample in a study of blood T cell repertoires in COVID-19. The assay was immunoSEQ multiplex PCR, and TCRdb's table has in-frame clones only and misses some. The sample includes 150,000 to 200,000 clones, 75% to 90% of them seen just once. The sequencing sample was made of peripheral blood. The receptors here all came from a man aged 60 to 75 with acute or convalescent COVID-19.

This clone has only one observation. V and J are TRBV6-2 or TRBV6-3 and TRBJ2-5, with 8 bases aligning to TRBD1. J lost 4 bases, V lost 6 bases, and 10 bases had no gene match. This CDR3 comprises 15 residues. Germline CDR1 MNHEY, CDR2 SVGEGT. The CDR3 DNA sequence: TGTGCCAGCAGCCGGATGGCTGGACAGGGAGAGACCCAGTACTTC. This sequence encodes CASSRMAGQGETQYF.

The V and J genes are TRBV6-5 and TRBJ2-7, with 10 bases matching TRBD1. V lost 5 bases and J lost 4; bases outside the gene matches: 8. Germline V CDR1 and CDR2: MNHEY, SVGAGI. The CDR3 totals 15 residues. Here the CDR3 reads CASSLRDRGIYEQYF. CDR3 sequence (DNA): TGTGCCAGCAGTCTCCGGGACAGGGGAATTTACGAGCAGTACTTC.

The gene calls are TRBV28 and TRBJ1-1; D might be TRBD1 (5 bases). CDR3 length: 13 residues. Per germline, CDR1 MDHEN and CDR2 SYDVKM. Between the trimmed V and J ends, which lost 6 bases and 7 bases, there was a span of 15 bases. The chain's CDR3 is CASSPHDRGEAFF. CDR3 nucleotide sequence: TGTGCCAGCAGCCCTCACGACAGAGGTGAAGCTTTCTTT.

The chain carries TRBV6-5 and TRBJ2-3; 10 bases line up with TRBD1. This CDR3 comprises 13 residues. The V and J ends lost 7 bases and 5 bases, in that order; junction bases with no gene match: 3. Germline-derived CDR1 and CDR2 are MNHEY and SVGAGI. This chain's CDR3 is CASTGTGEDTQYF. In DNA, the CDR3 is TGTGCCAGCACCGGGACAGGGGAAGATACGCAGTATTTT.

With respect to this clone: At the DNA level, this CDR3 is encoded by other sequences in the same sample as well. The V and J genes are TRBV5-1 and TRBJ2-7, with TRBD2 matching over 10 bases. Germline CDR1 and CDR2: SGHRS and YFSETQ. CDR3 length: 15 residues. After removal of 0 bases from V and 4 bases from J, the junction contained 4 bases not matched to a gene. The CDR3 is CASSLGLAGDYEQYF. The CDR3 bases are TGCGCCAGCAGCTTGGGGCTAGCGGGGGATTACGAGCAGTACTTC.

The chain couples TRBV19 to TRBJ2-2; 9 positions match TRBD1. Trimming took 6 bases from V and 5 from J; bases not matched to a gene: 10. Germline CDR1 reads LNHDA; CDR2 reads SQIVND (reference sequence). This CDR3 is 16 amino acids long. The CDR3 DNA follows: TGTGCCAGTAGCCACAGGGGGCGGGTTGGAACCGGGGAGCTGTTTTTT. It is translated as CASSHRGRVGTGELFF.